The 21 T cell receptor beta chains below were found in one sample sequenced in a study of cytomegalovirus exposure and HLA in healthy donors. Repertoires were generated with immunoSEQ multiplex PCR, while TCRdb's copy carries only in-frame clones and drops some. The sample includes over 80,000 clones, 75% to 90% of them seen just once. Sequenced input: PBMCs. The receptors come from a young man in good health and CMV-seropositive.

There are a few counts of this clone. This chain uses TRBV5-4 with TRBJ1-1; D possibly corresponds to TRBD1 (6 bases). This CDR3 region has 15 residues. Germline values: CDR1 SGHNT, CDR2 YYREEE (reference sequence). The ends were cut back, 0 bases at V and 4 bases at J, with 13 bases in the middle. CDR3 protein: CASSLAGTLGTEAFF. For the CDR3, the DNA is TGTGCCAGCAGCTTGGCCGGGACACTTGGCACTGAAGCTTTCTTT.

The rearrangement joins TRBV5-6 to TRBJ1-1; D unresolved. Trimming stripped 4 bases from V and 4 bases from J, with 8 bases between. The germline V gene has CDR1 SGHDT and CDR2 YYEEEE. This CDR3 has 12 amino acids. The CDR3 DNA reads as TGTGCCAGCAGCCTTTCACTCACTGAAGCTTTCTTT. Protein product: CASSLSLTEAFF.

The chain is built from TRBV2 and TRBJ1-1; 7 bases fit TRBD1. After removal of 5 bases from V and 11 bases from J, the junction contained 8 bases not matched to a gene. Germline CDR1 and CDR2: SNHLY and FYNNEI. The CDR3 has 12 residues. The CDR3: CASSLQGTWAFF. For the CDR3, the DNA is TGTGCCAGCAGTCTACAGGGGACTTGGGCTTTCTTT.

This chain links TRBV11-2 with TRBJ1-3; 9 bases line up with TRBD1. With V trimmed by 1 base and J by 2 bases, 0 bases remained unmatched. Germline assignment: CDR1 SGHAT and CDR2 FQNNGV. The CDR3 is 15 amino acids. In DNA form, the CDR3 reads TGTGCCAGCAGCTTAGGACAGGGGGCTGGAAACACCATATATTTT. This translates into CASSLGQGAGNTIYF.

The chain uses TRBV28 and TRBJ2-7, with 9 bases aligning to TRBD1. CDR3 length: 15 amino acids. Germline CDR1 MDHEN, CDR2 SYDVKM. With 6 bases clipped from V and 1 base from J, the junction kept 7 bases outside the gene matches. The CDR3 loop is CASRAYRGQSYEQYF. The CDR3 DNA sequence: TGTGCCAGCAGAGCCTACAGGGGGCAGTCCTACGAGCAGTACTTC.

CDR3 residues: CSVEGGQGGVNIQYF. The CDR3 nucleotides read TGCAGCGTTGAGGGCGGACAGGGTGGGGTGAACATTCAGTACTTC. J is TRBJ2-4 and V is TRBV29-1, with TRBD1 identical over 8 bases. This CDR3 has 15 residues. Germline trimming cut 3 bases from V and 7 bases from J; bases unmatched to any gene: 11. The germline gives CDR1 SQVTM, CDR2 ANQGSEA.

The V and J genes are TRBV5-1 and TRBJ2-1; TRBD2 might be the D (6 bases). Germline loops: CDR1 SGHRS, CDR2 YFSETQ. This CDR3 region has 15 residues. With 1 base removed from V and 3 bases from J, the gap between germline ends came to 11 bases. CDR3 nucleotides: TGCGCCAGCAGCTTGTCTGGCGGGAACTACAATGAGCAGTTCTTC. The encoded protein is CASSLSGGNYNEQFF. The whole variable domain, remainder taken from reference TRBV5-1 and TRBJ2-1, is KAGVTQTPRYLIKTRGQQVTLSCSPISGHRSVSWYQQTPGQGLQFLFEYFSETQRNKGNFPGRFSGRQFSNSRSEMNVSTLELGDSALYLCASSLSGGNYNEQFFGPGTRLTVL.

The chain couples TRBV9 to TRBJ1-1; no definite D call. V was shortened by 5 bases and J by 0 bases, with 11 bases between the two germline ends. Germline CDR1 and CDR2: SGDLS and YYNGEE. The CDR3 is 14 amino acids. CDR3 residues: CASSEDLVNTEAFF. The CDR3 coding sequence is TGTGCCAGCAGTGAGGATTTGGTGAACACTGAAGCTTTCTTT.

Written as DNA, the CDR3 is TGTGCCAGCAGCTTAGCGGCTAGCGGGTACAATGAGCAGTTCTTC. It specifies CASSLAASGYNEQFF. The chain joins TRBV7-2 to TRBJ2-1, with TRBD2 matching over 8 bases. This CDR3 is built from 15 residues. Germline trimming cut 0 bases from V and 4 bases from J; bases unmatched to any gene: 2. CDR1 and CDR2 from the germline V gene are SGHTA and FQGNSA.

The chain uses TRBV27 and TRBJ2-1; 11 positions agree with TRBD2. CDR3 length equals 17 residues. With V trimmed by 6 bases and J by 2 bases, 9 bases remained unmatched. Germline CDR1 MNHEY, CDR2 SMNVEV (reference sequence). The CDR3, as DNA: TGTGCCAGCAGAGCCGGGACTAGCGGACGGGCCTACAATGAGCAGTTCTTC. Protein: CASRAGTSGRAYNEQFF.

V is TRBV19 and J is TRBJ1-4; possibly TRBD1 for D (6 bases). CDR1 LNHDA and CDR2 SQIVND come from the germline V gene (reference sequence). V gave up 5 bases and J gave up 5 bases, with 15 bases separating them. The CDR3 contains 15 residues. The CDR3 nucleotides read TGTGCCAGTAGTCCGGACAGAGCCTTCAATGAAAAACTGTTTTTT. Protein sequence: CASSPDRAFNEKLFF.

The V call is TRBV9, the J call TRBJ2-2; TRBD2 is a possible D gene (6 bases). The CDR3 spans 21 residues. V was trimmed by 2 bases and J by 0 bases, leaving 26 bases between them. The V gene's germline CDR1 is SGDLS and CDR2 YYNGEE. The CDR3 DNA reads as TGTGCCAGCAGCGTGATCGGGACTCGGTTCAAGGGGAGATCGAACACCGGGGAGCTGTTTTTT. Translated, it gives CASSVIGTRFKGRSNTGELFF.

The CDR3 here is CASSIGPSGYYEQYF. CDR3 coding DNA: TGTGCCAGTAGTATCGGGCCTAGCGGGTACTACGAGCAGTACTTC. This chain uses TRBV19 with TRBJ2-7; 8 positions agree with TRBD2. CDR1 is LNHDA and CDR2 is SQIVND in the germline V gene (reference sequence). The CDR3 loop spans 15 amino acids. Trimming removed 3 bases from V and 3 bases from J; junction bases left unmatched: 7.

This clone was picked up one time. V gene TRBV10-3 combines with J gene TRBJ2-5, with a tentative D call TRBD2 (6 bases). The CDR3 is made up of 13 amino acids. The V gene lost 0 bases and the J gene lost 11 bases, with 13 bases spanning the gap. Germline V gene sequence: CDR1 ENHRY, CDR2 SYGVKD. Written as DNA, the CDR3 is TGTGCCATCAGTGAGTCGGGGGGTCCCCCACAGTACTTC. Its protein product is CAISESGGPPQYF.

The chain carries TRBV19 and TRBJ1-5; 7 bases match TRBD1. Per germline, CDR1 LNHDA and CDR2 SQIVND (reference sequence). J was trimmed by 1 base and V by 6 bases; bases with no gene match: 9. The CDR3 sequence is 16 residues long. The chain's CDR3 is CASRLVQGMSNQPQHF. In DNA, the CDR3 is TGTGCCAGTAGATTGGTACAGGGGATGAGCAATCAGCCCCAGCATTTT.

J is TRBJ2-1 and V is TRBV6-5; 8 positions agree with TRBD2. J gave up 15 bases and V 7 bases, and 11 bases lay outside the gene matches. In germline, CDR1 is MNHEY, CDR2 SVGAGI. The CDR3 is 12 amino acids. The CDR3 loop reads CASKGAGDHRFF. As DNA, the CDR3 is TGTGCCAGCAAGGGAGCGGGAGATCACAGGTTCTTC.

The V call is TRBV28, the J call TRBJ2-3, with 8 bases aligning to TRBD2. Per germline, CDR1 MDHEN and CDR2 SYDVKM. The length of the CDR3 is 15 residues. V was clipped by 2 bases and J by 8 bases; unmatched bases: 9. Written as DNA, the CDR3 is TGTGCCAGCAGTTTACAGCGGGGGCCAGCAGGTACGCAGTATTTT. This encodes CASSLQRGPAGTQYF.

V gene TRBV7-2 combines with J gene TRBJ1-5; D call uncertain. The V and J ends lost 1 base and 4 bases respectively, with 11 bases between them. The germline V gene encodes CDR1 SGHTA and CDR2 FQGNSA. The CDR3 consists of 15 residues. The CDR3 DNA sequence: TGTGCCAGCAGCTTAGATCCTGGAGGGAATCAGCCCCAGCATTTT. This encodes CASSLDPGGNQPQHF.

The chain joins TRBV27 to TRBJ1-4; 8 nucleotides align to TRBD1. V was pared by 0 bases and J by 7 bases, with 7 bases of the junction left unmatched. The CDR3 length is 16 residues. CDR1 is MNHEY, CDR2 SMNVEV, per germline (reference sequence). The CDR3 sequence: CASSLSIGTGPEKLFF. CDR3 coding DNA: TGTGCCAGCAGTTTATCGATAGGGACAGGACCTGAAAAACTGTTTTTT. The full variable domain, its missing parts supplied by reference TRBV27 and TRBJ1-4, is EAQVTQNPRYLITVTGKKLTVTCSQNMNHEYMSWYRQDPGLGLRQIYYSMNVEVTDKGDVPEGYKVSRKEKRNFPLILESPSPNQTSLYFCASSLSIGTGPEKLFFGSGTQLSVL.

The chain uses TRBV28 and TRBJ2-5; TRBD1 matches 9 bases. This CDR3 contains 15 residues. Germline V CDR1 and CDR2: MDHEN, SYDVKM. Trimming cost V 2 bases and J 4 bases; bases outside gene matches: 5. CDR3 amino acids: CASSLNRGRVETQYF. The CDR3 DNA reads TGTGCCAGCAGTTTAAACAGGGGGCGAGTAGAGACCCAGTACTTC.

The chain is built from TRBV28 and TRBJ2-7; D is perhaps TRBD2 (5 bases). Germline V gives CDR1 MDHEN, CDR2 SYDVKM. The CDR3 contains 19 residues. V was cut by 3 bases and J by 4 bases, with 28 bases left in between. CDR3 DNA sequence: TGTGCCAGCAGTTTGTGGGGTTTTAAGGCCCCCGAGGGTTTATACGAGCAGTACTTC. Protein product: CASSLWGFKAPEGLYEQYF. The whole variable domain, remainder taken from reference TRBV28 and TRBJ2-7, is DVKVTQSSRYLVKRTGEKVFLECVQDMDHENMFWYRQDPGLGLRLIYFSYDVKMKEKGDIPEGYSVSREKKERFSLILESASTNQTSMYLCASSLWGFKAPEGLYEQYFGPGTRLTVT.